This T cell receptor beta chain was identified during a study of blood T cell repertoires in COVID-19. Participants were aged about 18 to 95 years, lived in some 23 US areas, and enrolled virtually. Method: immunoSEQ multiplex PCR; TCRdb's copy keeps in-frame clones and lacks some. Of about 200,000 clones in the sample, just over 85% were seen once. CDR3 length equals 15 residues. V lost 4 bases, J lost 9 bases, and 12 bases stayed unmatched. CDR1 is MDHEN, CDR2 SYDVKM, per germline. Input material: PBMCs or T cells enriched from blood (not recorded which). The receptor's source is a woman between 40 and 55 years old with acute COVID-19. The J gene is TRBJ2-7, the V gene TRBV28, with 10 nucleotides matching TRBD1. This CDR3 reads CASSSRPGQGFGQYF. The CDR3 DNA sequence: TGTGCCAGCAGTTCACGGCCGGGACAGGGGTTCGGGCAGTACTTC. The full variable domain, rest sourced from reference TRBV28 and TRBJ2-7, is DVKVTQSSRYLVKRTGEKVFLECVQDMDHENMFWYRQDPGLGLRLIYFSYDVKMKEKGDIPEGYSVSREKKERFSLILESASTNQTSMYLCASSSRPGQGFGQYFGPGTRLTVT.